Below are 24 T cell receptor beta chains sequenced from a single sample in a study of cytomegalovirus exposure and HLA in healthy donors. In the PCR, 60 Vbeta and 13 Jbeta primers were used. Repertoires were generated with immunoSEQ multiplex PCR, while TCRdb's copy carries only in-frame clones and drops some. This sample contains some 120,000 clones. The source material was PBMCs. The receptors derive from a man between 18 and 29 years old in good health and CMV-seronegative.

This sequence joins TRBV7-8 and TRBJ1-1; 9 nucleotides align to TRBD1. This CDR3 spans 12 amino acids. CDR1 is SGHVS and CDR2 is FQNEAQ in the germline V gene. V shed 7 bases, J shed 8 bases, and the junction held 5 bases outside the gene matches. The CDR3 DNA follows: TGTGCCAGCACATTACAGGGGGCCGAAGCTTTCTTT. It is translated as CASTLQGAEAFF.

The rearrangement links TRBV19 to TRBJ2-1; a weak D match, TRBD2 (5 bases). CDR1 is LNHDA, CDR2 SQIVND, per germline (reference sequence). Trimming pared 9 bases from V and 5 bases from J, leaving 20 bases between. CDR3 size: 15 residues. This chain's CDR3 is CASTARGRADNEQFF. CDR3 bases: TGTGCCAGCACCGCTCGAGGGCGGGCCGACAATGAGCAGTTCTTC.

J is TRBJ2-3 and V is TRBV10-1; D unresolved. The CDR3 is 12 amino acids. Germline assignment: CDR1 WNHNN and CDR2 SYGVQD (reference sequence). V lost 3 bases and J 6 bases, leaving 7 bases between the germline ends. The CDR3 DNA reads as TGCGCCAGCAGTGATCGTGCGGATACGCAGTATTTT. Translation gives CASSDRADTQYF.

This sequence joins TRBV15 and TRBJ2-7, with TRBD2 matching 7 bases. Looked up from germline, CDR1 is LNHNV and CDR2 is YYDKDF (reference sequence). After removal of 6 bases from V and 4 bases from J, the junction contained 12 bases not matched to a gene. The CDR3 sequence is 15 residues long. The CDR3 loop is CATSLGGFLSYEQYF. The CDR3 DNA reads TGTGCCACCAGTTTGGGAGGGTTCCTTTCATACGAGCAGTACTTC. Supplemented by reference TRBV15 and TRBJ2-7, the full variable domain reads DAMVIQNPRYQVTQFGKPVTLSCSQTLNHNVMYWYQQKSSQAPKLLFHYYDKDFNNEADTPDNFQSRRPNTSFCFLDIRSPGLGDTAMYLCATSLGGFLSYEQYFGPGTRLTVT.

This chain links TRBV5-6 with TRBJ2-3; 12 bases are a match to TRBD1. CDR3 length equals 15 residues. Looked up from germline, CDR1 is SGHDT and CDR2 is YYEEEE. The V gene end was trimmed by 5 bases and the J gene end by 10 bases; junction bases not matched to a gene: 11. The CDR3 loop reads CASRQPGQGADSQYF. As DNA, the CDR3 is TGTGCCAGCAGACAGCCGGGACAGGGGGCGGATTCGCAGTATTTT.

The chain recombines TRBV19 with TRBJ1-5; D not certain. The germline V gene encodes CDR1 LNHDA and CDR2 SQIVND (reference sequence). Trimming took 5 bases from V and 0 from J, leaving 11 bases between them. This CDR3 is 15 amino acids long. The CDR3: CASSVSSYSNQPQHF. CDR3 DNA sequence: TGTGCCAGTAGTGTAAGTTCCTATAGCAATCAGCCCCAGCATTTT.

This sequence joins TRBV6-5 and TRBJ1-5; the D gene is possibly TRBD1 (5 bases). The length of the CDR3 is 15 residues. Germline lookup yields CDR1 MNHEY and CDR2 SVGAGI. V was clipped by 6 bases and J by 0 bases, with 12 bases between them. This CDR3 is CASRATAASNQPQHF. The CDR3 coding sequence is TGTGCCAGCAGGGCGACAGCCGCTAGCAATCAGCCCCAGCATTTT.

CDR3 protein: CGTAYSNTGELFF. The CDR3 DNA is TGTGGGACAGCGTATTCGAACACCGGGGAGCTGTTTTTT. V gene TRBV28 combines with J gene TRBJ2-2; tentative D call: TRBD1 (6 bases). This CDR3 region has 13 residues. Germline CDR1 MDHEN, CDR2 SYDVKM.

This chain joins TRBV19 and TRBJ2-7; 7 bases fit TRBD1. Germline lookup yields CDR1 LNHDA and CDR2 SQIVND (reference sequence). The CDR3 is 15 amino acids. V lost 4 bases, J lost 5 bases, and 11 bases stayed unmatched. The CDR3 sequence is CASSSRTGSPNEQYF. CDR3 coding DNA: TGTGCCAGTAGTAGCCGGACAGGATCGCCCAACGAGCAGTACTTC. Combining the CDR3 with reference TRBV19 and TRBJ2-7 gives the whole variable domain DGGITQSPKYLFRKEGQNVTLSCEQNLNHDAMYWYRQDPGQGLRLIYYSQIVNDFQKGDIAEGYSVSREKKESFPLTVTSAQKNPTAFYLCASSSRTGSPNEQYFGPGTRLTVT.

The chain is built from TRBV1 and TRBJ2-7; the D call in the table, TRBD2, was not verified against the DNA. TRBV1 is labeled a pseudogene. This CDR3 contains 16 residues. DNA for the CDR3: TGCACCAGCAGCCAAGGTGAACTAGCGGGTGCCTACGAGCAGTACTTC. It codes for CTSSQGELAGAYEQYF.

The rearrangement links TRBV5-1 to TRBJ1-2; 10 nucleotides align to TRBD1. This CDR3 has 19 amino acids. Per germline, CDR1 SGHRS and CDR2 YFSETQ. With 3 bases clipped from V and 7 bases from J, the junction kept 21 bases outside the gene matches. In DNA, the CDR3 is TGCGCCAGCAGCTCCTTAACAACCGTCCACCTGACAGGGGGCGGTGGCTACACCTTC. Translated: CASSSLTTVHLTGGGGYTF. Full variable domain (missing parts from reference TRBV5-1 and TRBJ1-2): KAGVTQTPRYLIKTRGQQVTLSCSPISGHRSVSWYQQTPGQGLQFLFEYFSETQRNKGNFPGRFSGRQFSNSRSEMNVSTLELGDSALYLCASSSLTTVHLTGGGGYTFGSGTRLTVV.

The chain joins TRBV18 to TRBJ2-5, with a tentative D call TRBD1 (6 bases). The J call may be in error: the DNA end matches TRBJ2-7 better. This CDR3 is built from 14 residues. The germline CDR1 and CDR2 sequences are KGHSH and LQKENI. This CDR3 reads CASSGTGSTYEQYF. In DNA, the CDR3 is TGTGCCAGCTCAGGTACAGGGTCTACCTACGAGCAGTACTTC.

This chain joins TRBV5-6 and TRBJ2-1; D unclear. V lost 0 bases, J lost 9 bases, and 10 bases lay in between. Germline V CDR1 and CDR2: SGHDT, YYEEEE. The CDR3 consists of 13 residues. CDR3 nucleotide sequence: TGTGCCAGCAGCTTGGAACGGGTTGTTGAGCAGTTCTTC. As protein: CASSLERVVEQFF.

The rearrangement uses TRBV5-1 and TRBJ1-1; D remains ambiguous. CDR1 and CDR2 (germline): SGHRS, YFSETQ. The germline V and J ends were trimmed by 2 bases and 2 bases, with 10 bases remaining between them. This CDR3 is built from 14 residues. For the CDR3, the DNA is TGCGCCAGCAGCTTTAATGGGCGAAACACTGAAGCTTTCTTT. Protein sequence: CASSFNGRNTEAFF.

CDR3 sequence: CASSLRGTGVGDTEAFF. The CDR3 region has the DNA TGCGCCAGCAGCTTGCGTGGGACAGGGGTAGGGGACACTGAAGCTTTCTTT. V usage is TRBV5-1 and J usage is TRBJ1-1, with 10 bases lining up with TRBD1. Looked up from germline, CDR1 is SGHRS and CDR2 is YFSETQ. The CDR3 runs 17 residues. Trimming removed 1 base from V and 3 bases from J; junction bases left unmatched: 9.

The chain carries TRBV19 and TRBJ1-2; D ambiguous. The V end lost 5 bases, the J end lost 4 bases, and 11 bases lay between the germline ends. CDR1 is LNHDA and CDR2 is SQIVND in the germline V gene (reference sequence). The CDR3 is 13 residues long. The DNA of the CDR3 is TGTGCCAGTAGTCTTCCGGCGGCCTATGGCTACACCTTC. This gives the protein CASSLPAAYGYTF.

The chain carries TRBV7-3 and TRBJ2-5; D is unresolved. The V gene lost 5 bases and the J gene lost 3 bases, with 10 bases spanning the gap. Germline CDR1 SGHTA, CDR2 FQGTGA. CDR3 length equals 13 residues. CDR3 nucleotides: TGTGCCAGCAGCCGTAGCCTGGAAGAGACCCAGTACTTC. Protein product: CASSRSLEETQYF.

The rearrangement joins TRBV9 to TRBJ2-3; TRBD2 matches at 8 bases. Germline CDR1 and CDR2: SGDLS and YYNGEE. This CDR3 comprises 14 residues. V shed 2 bases and J 1 base; nucleotides not matched to a gene: 0. The CDR3 DNA is TGTGCCAGCAGCGTTAGCGGGGGCACAGATACGCAGTATTTT. It yields the protein CASSVSGGTDTQYF.

V is TRBV5-1 and J is TRBJ2-3, with TRBD1 matching over 9 bases. Germline CDR1 SGHRS, CDR2 YFSETQ. The CDR3 has 16 amino acids. With 3 bases clipped from V and 6 bases from J, the junction kept 11 bases outside the gene matches. The CDR3 is CASSSTGTGSGDTQYF. CDR3 coding DNA: TGCGCCAGCAGCTCCACCGGGACAGGGTCGGGGGATACGCAGTATTTT.

The chain couples TRBV7-2 to TRBJ2-2; D is possibly TRBD1 (5 bases). V was trimmed by 5 bases and J by 4 bases, leaving 17 bases between them. CDR1 and CDR2 from the germline V gene are SGHTA and FQGNSA. The CDR3 covers 16 residues. This CDR3 is CASSIPPDMLTGELFF. CDR3 coding DNA: TGTGCCAGCAGCATCCCTCCGGACATGCTCACCGGGGAGCTGTTTTTT.

The chain is built from TRBV7-2 and TRBJ2-5; D is ambiguous. There are 14 residues in the CDR3. Trimming cost V 1 base and J 6 bases, with 12 bases left between them. The germline CDR1 and CDR2 sequences are SGHTA and FQGNSA. The CDR3 sequence is CASSLDPRKQTQYF. The CDR3 bases are TGTGCCAGCAGCTTAGATCCCCGCAAGCAGACCCAGTACTTC.

The chain carries TRBV15 and TRBJ1-1; D gene uncertain. The V and J ends lost 0 bases and 2 bases respectively, with 7 bases between them. The germline V gene has CDR1 LNHNV and CDR2 YYDKDF (reference sequence). The CDR3 is made up of 14 amino acids. CDR3 DNA: TGTGCCACCAGCAGAGACATGAGAAACACTGAAGCTTTCTTT. As protein: CATSRDMRNTEAFF.

The gene calls are TRBV5-1 and TRBJ2-2; 8 nucleotides align to TRBD2. The V and J ends lost 4 bases and 1 base, in that order; junction bases with no gene match: 9. CDR1 is SGHRS, CDR2 YFSETQ, per germline. The length of the CDR3 is 17 residues. The CDR3 spells CASSVDVRGGNTGELFF. The CDR3 DNA follows: TGCGCCAGCAGCGTGGACGTACGGGGGGGGAACACCGGGGAGCTGTTTTTT.

This sequence joins TRBV4-2 and TRBJ2-7; TRBD1 might be the D (7 bases). The CDR3 is 16 amino acids. CDR1 and CDR2 from the germline V gene are LGHNA and YNFKEQ. Trimming removed 3 bases from V and 2 bases from J, with 17 bases in between. The CDR3 nucleotides are TGTGCCAGCAGCCATCCAGGGGGGCTAGGGGCCTACGAGCAGTACTTC. It yields the protein CASSHPGGLGAYEQYF.